Described below is a single T cell receptor (beta chain) sequence and its context. Its antigen is currently unknown. The sample comes from a study of cytomegalovirus exposure and HLA in healthy donors. On the study more broadly: Previous work identified 100 million or so unique TCR beta sequences from around 200 million T cells. Study observations and caveats: TCR beta chain V- and J-gene trimming was linked, in a later analysis, to a missense variant in DCLRE1C. Immune exposure information comprised only CMV serostatus. Sequencing likely produced, as an artifact, a cluster of highly shared sequence variants.

This CDR3 is 17 amino acids long. After removal of 2 bases from V and 2 bases from J, the junction contained 5 bases not matched to a gene. Germline V gives CDR1 MGHRA, CDR2 YSYEKL. The PCR employed 60 Vbeta primers together with 13 Jbeta primers. The protocol was immunoSEQ multiplex PCR, while the TCRdb copy is restricted to in-frame clones and leaves out a portion. The sample contains 100,000 to 140,000 clones, less than 85% of which appear only once. Sequencing used PBMCs. This clonotype was sampled from a woman in her thirties or forties in good health and CMV-seropositive. The chain carries TRBV4-1 and TRBJ2-5; TRBD2 matches 13 bases. CDR3 sequence (DNA): TGCGCCAGCAGCCAAACTAGCGGGGGGGCGAGACAAGAGACCCAGTACTTC. This translates into CASSQTSGGARQETQYF.